These 27 T cell receptor beta chains were all obtained from the same sample, sequenced in a study of spatial heterogeneity in lung cancer. Time point meaning: blood at routine non-recurrence follow-up after resection. From the 5' RACE reads, TCRdb called clonotypes with MiXCR, one entry per CDR3 protein. The sample lists a few thousand distinct CDR3 sequences; approximately 50% were seen once. The sample consisted of PBMCs, taken at follow-up. Source of these receptors: a female donor with early-stage non-small cell lung cancer.

Worth noting for this clonotype: The library was built for alpha chains, so this beta chain is an off-target read and its size means little. The chain links TRBV29-1 to TRBJ1-1; no clear D. This CDR3 has 11 residues. Germline CDR1 SQVTM, CDR2 ANQGSEA. V lost 7 bases to trimming and J lost 0 bases, with 6 bases between them. CDR3 coding DNA: TGCAGCGCCTCAGTGAACACTGAAGCTTTCTTT. Amino acid sequence: CSASVNTEAFF.

Details on this clonotype: The library was built for alpha chains, so this beta chain is an off-target read and its size means little. This sequence joins TRBV20-1 and TRBJ2-1; TRBD1 might be the D (6 bases). The germline gives CDR1 DFQATT, CDR2 SNEGSKA (reference sequence). Trimming stripped 2 bases from V and 3 bases from J, with 23 bases between. There are 18 residues in the CDR3. The CDR3 loop reads CSARSETPTGKIYNEQFF. CDR3 bases: TGCAGTGCTAGATCGGAAACCCCTACAGGGAAGATCTACAATGAGCAGTTCTTC.

With regard to this clonotype: Being off target in a library aimed at alpha chains, this beta chain has a size of little meaning. J is TRBJ2-1 and V is TRBV7-9; 10 nucleotides agree with TRBD2. The length of the CDR3 is 16 residues. The J segment lost 6 bases and the V segment lost 3 bases, leaving 8 bases of the junction unmatched. Germline V CDR1 and CDR2: SEHNR, FQNEAQ (reference sequence). The CDR3 loop is CASSFLASGRFNEQFF. DNA for the CDR3: TGTGCCAGCAGCTTCTTGGCTAGCGGGAGATTCAATGAGCAGTTCTTC.

Remarks on this clonotype: This beta chain appears as a stray read in a library generated for alpha chains; its size is not informative. The chain carries TRBV20-1 and TRBJ2-3; tentatively, D is TRBD1 (5 bases). CDR1 DFQATT and CDR2 SNEGSKA come from the germline V gene (reference sequence). V gave up 3 bases and J gave up 2 bases, with 18 bases separating them. This CDR3 is built from 16 residues. CDR3 DNA sequence: TGCAGTGCTAGTGGGGCGACTGCGGCTACCACAGATACGCAGTATTTT. Encoded protein: CSASGATAATTDTQYF.

This clonotype was counted between two and nine times. This beta chain appears as a stray read in a library generated for alpha chains; its size is not informative. The gene calls are TRBV7-3 and TRBJ2-1; D is unresolved. The CDR3 runs to 15 residues. V lost 2 bases, J lost 2 bases, and 10 bases lay in between. Germline V CDR1 and CDR2: SGHTA, FQGTGA. CDR3 loop: CASSLLGYAYNEQFF. CDR3 nucleotides: TGTGCCAGCAGCTTATTGGGATATGCCTACAATGAGCAGTTCTTC.

To note about this clonotype: This beta chain lies outside the target of a library built for alpha chains; its clone size means little. The V call is TRBV20-1, the J call TRBJ2-3, with D perhaps TRBD2 (5 bases). The CDR3 totals 12 residues. Germline CDR1 DFQATT, CDR2 SNEGSKA (reference sequence). Trimming stripped 5 bases from V and 3 bases from J, with 9 bases between. The CDR3 DNA is TGCAGTGCTGTAGCGTCAACAGATACGCAGTATTTT. It codes for CSAVASTDTQYF.

For this clonotype: Being off target in a library aimed at alpha chains, this beta chain has a size of little meaning. The chain links TRBV15 to TRBJ2-1, with 7 positions matching TRBD1. V trimming: 3 bases; J trimming: 7 bases; junction bases outside the gene matches: 9. Germline CDR1 reads LNHNV; CDR2 reads YYDKDF (reference sequence). The CDR3 runs 15 residues. The CDR3: CATSSRTGPQNEQFF. As DNA, the CDR3 is TGTGCCACCAGCAGCCGGACAGGACCACAAAATGAGCAGTTCTTC.

As to this clonotype: This beta chain was picked up by a library intended for alpha chains and is off target, so its count carries little meaning. V and J are TRBV5-1 and TRBJ2-7; D call uncertain. Germline V CDR1 and CDR2: SGHRS, YFSETQ. The V gene lost 1 base and the J gene lost 0 bases, with 5 bases spanning the gap. This CDR3 spans 13 amino acids. The CDR3 protein is CASSLRSSYEQYF. The CDR3 DNA sequence: TGCGCCAGCAGCTTGAGGAGCTCCTACGAGCAGTACTTC.

As for this clonotype: The library was built for alpha chains, so this beta chain is an off-target read and its size means little. This rearrangement joins TRBV6-6 to TRBJ2-7, with D maybe TRBD2 (6 bases). The germline V gene has CDR1 MNHNY and CDR2 SVGAGI (reference sequence). This CDR3 is 13 amino acids long. V was pared by 10 bases and J by 4 bases, with 17 bases between. CDR3 sequence (DNA): TGTGCCACCTCTACCGGGAGTGCGTACGAGCAGTACTTC. As protein: CATSTGSAYEQYF.

On this clonotype itself: Found in a library prepared for alpha chains, this beta chain is an off-target read, and its abundance has little meaning. The chain joins TRBV5-4 to TRBJ2-3; TRBD2 might be the D (6 bases). V was clipped by 4 bases and J by 0 bases, with 18 bases between them. Germline V CDR1 and CDR2: SGHNT, YYREEE (reference sequence). This CDR3 comprises 17 residues. This CDR3 reads CASSPRASATSTDTQYF. The CDR3 DNA sequence: TGTGCCAGCAGCCCCCGAGCTAGCGCTACCAGCACAGATACGCAGTATTTT.

As to this clonotype: For a library built for alpha chains, this beta chain is a stray read; little rests on its size. The chain employs TRBV14 and TRBJ1-1; D unclear. Germline assignment: CDR1 SGHDN and CDR2 FVKESK. CDR3 length equals 13 residues. The V gene lost 5 bases and the J gene lost 7 bases, with 14 bases spanning the gap. The CDR3 nucleotides read TGTGCCAGCAGCGTCGGACGAGTAGGTGAAGCTTTCTTT. Encoded protein: CASSVGRVGEAFF.

With respect to this clonotype: This beta chain represents an off-target read in a library built for alpha chains; its size is of limited meaning. This rearrangement joins TRBV28 to TRBJ2-1; 9 nucleotides line up with TRBD2. The CDR3 has 16 amino acids. CDR1 is MDHEN and CDR2 is SYDVKM in the germline V gene. V shed 1 base, J shed 2 bases, and the junction held 3 bases outside the gene matches. The CDR3 coding sequence is TGTGCCAGCAGTTTATTTGGACTAGCGACCTACAATGAGCAGTTCTTC. Translated: CASSLFGLATYNEQFF.

This clonotype was recorded a few times. The library was built for alpha chains, so this beta chain is an off-target read and its size means little. The J gene is TRBJ2-1, the V gene TRBV19; TRBD2 matches 14 bases. CDR1 LNHDA and CDR2 SQIVND come from the germline V gene (reference sequence). The junction had 7 bases not matched to a gene; V was cut back by 5 bases and J by 7 bases. The CDR3 consists of 16 residues. The CDR3 region is CASSSRLAGGRNEQFF. CDR3 DNA sequence: TGTGCCAGTAGTTCCCGACTAGCGGGAGGGAGGAATGAGCAGTTCTTC.

To note about this clonotype: With the library built for alpha chains, this beta chain is off target and its frequency is not meaningful. The chain joins TRBV5-1 to TRBJ2-1, with D maybe TRBD1 (6 bases). Trimming removed 2 bases from V and 5 bases from J, with 14 bases in between. The CDR3 is 15 amino acids. The germline V gene has CDR1 SGHRS and CDR2 YFSETQ. The CDR3 DNA is TGCGCCAGCAGCTTCCGGGACACCAAGAACAATGAGCAGTTCTTC. This translates into CASSFRDTKNNEQFF.

Note on this clonotype: A library made for alpha chains picked up this beta chain off target, so its size means little. The chain uses TRBV6-2 or TRBV6-3 and TRBJ2-2; possibly TRBD1 for D (6 bases). Germline loops: CDR1 MNHEY, CDR2 SVGEGT. The CDR3 contains 20 residues. The V end lost 2 bases, the J end lost 6 bases, and 28 bases lay between the germline ends. CDR3 sequence: CASSYKARVQGIGVAGELFF. DNA for the CDR3: TGTGCCAGCAGTTACAAAGCCCGCGTACAGGGAATCGGTGTCGCCGGGGAGCTGTTTTTT.

About this clonotype: This beta chain is a stray read from a library made for alpha chains; its abundance is not meaningful. The rearrangement joins TRBV11-3 to TRBJ2-5; no definite D call. The V end lost 0 bases, the J end lost 3 bases, and 5 bases lay between the germline ends. This CDR3 comprises 13 residues. CDR1 is SGHNT, CDR2 YENEEA, per germline. In DNA, the CDR3 is TGTGCCAGCAGCTTAGATCTAGAAGAGACCCAGTACTTC. The encoded protein is CASSLDLEETQYF.

Regarding this clonotype: This beta chain turned up in a library designed for alpha chains; as an off-target read, its abundance says little. The chain joins TRBV11-2 to TRBJ2-3; D might be TRBD2 (5 bases). The CDR3 spans 13 residues. V was trimmed by 5 bases and J by 7 bases, leaving 13 bases between them. Germline CDR1 is SGHAT and CDR2 is FQNNGV. CDR3 residues: CASSPLREYTQYF. In DNA, the CDR3 is TGTGCCAGCAGCCCCCTCCGGGAATATACGCAGTATTTT.

Turning to this clonotype: The library was designed around alpha chains, so this beta chain is a stray read whose abundance carries little weight. The chain couples TRBV5-4 to TRBJ2-3, with TRBD2 identical over 10 bases. Germline CDR1 SGHNT, CDR2 YYREEE (reference sequence). The CDR3 covers 18 residues. V shed 4 bases, J shed 1 base, and the junction held 12 bases outside the gene matches. The CDR3 DNA reads as TGTGCCAGCAGCCCGAGCGGGGGGGCCAGGTCTGGCACAGATACGCAGTATTTT. Its translation is CASSPSGGARSGTDTQYF.

For this clonotype: Since it is a stray read in a library aimed at alpha chains, this beta chain has a size that is not meaningful. The chain uses TRBV7-9 and TRBJ2-6; weak D call: TRBD1 (6 bases). V was pared by 8 bases and J by 0 bases, with 14 bases between. The CDR3 spans 16 residues. CDR1 is SEHNR, CDR2 FQNEAQ, per germline (reference sequence). The DNA of the CDR3 is TGTGCCAGCTTGAGGACAGCTAGCTCTGGGGCCAACGTCCTGACTTTC. Residues: CASLRTASSGANVLTF.

This clonotype was observed once. Found in a library prepared for alpha chains, this beta chain is an off-target read, and its abundance has little meaning. The chain links TRBV5-1 to TRBJ2-2, with 11 nucleotides matching TRBD2. With V trimmed by 4 bases and J by 2 bases, 4 bases remained unmatched. The CDR3 has 16 amino acids. Germline V gene sequence: CDR1 SGHRS, CDR2 YFSETQ. DNA for the CDR3: TGCGCCAGCAGCCAGACTAGCGGGGTCAACACCGGGGAGCTGTTTTTT. This sequence encodes CASSQTSGVNTGELFF.

This clonotype was seen only a few times. Because the library targeted alpha chains, this beta chain is an off-target read whose size means little. The chain joins TRBV29-1 to TRBJ2-2; a weak D match, TRBD2 (5 bases). The CDR3 is 12 residues long. V was clipped by 4 bases and J by 5 bases, with 8 bases between them. Germline V gives CDR1 SQVTM, CDR2 ANQGSEA. In DNA form, the CDR3 reads TGCAGCGTTGGAACGGGAACCGGGGAGCTGTTTTTT. This translates into CSVGTGTGELFF.

Comments on this clonotype: Little can be read into the size of this beta chain, an off-target read in a library designed for alpha chains. The chain recombines TRBV20-1 with TRBJ2-5; D gene uncertain. The V and J ends lost 4 bases and 5 bases respectively, with 17 bases between them. CDR1 is DFQATT and CDR2 is SNEGSKA in the germline V gene (reference sequence). The CDR3 has 14 amino acids. CDR3 amino acids: CSANLAPSPETQYF. The CDR3 bases are TGCAGTGCTAATCTGGCGCCAAGTCCCGAGACCCAGTACTTC.

A word on this clonotype: This beta chain came through as a stray read in a library set up for alpha chains, and its size says little. The CDR3 is CASSSGDRYYEQYF. DNA of the CDR3: TGTGCCAGCAGCTCGGGGGACAGATACTACGAGCAGTACTTC. This chain connects TRBV7-6 to TRBJ2-7; D may be TRBD1 (7 bases). Germline V gives CDR1 SGHVS, CDR2 FNYEAQ. Trimming took 4 bases from V and 3 from J, leaving 13 bases between them. CDR3 length equals 14 residues.

This clonotype came up a few times. The library was prepared for alpha chains; this beta chain is a stray read, so its frequency means little. This chain uses TRBV25-1 with TRBJ1-2, with D uncertain. This CDR3 has 16 amino acids. Trimming pared 5 bases from V and 5 bases from J, leaving 21 bases between. Germline V gene lookup returns CDR1 MGHDK and CDR2 SYGVNS. The CDR3 nucleotides are TGTGCCAGCAGTCTAGGAAGCACAGAATTCCTTTATGGCTACACCTTC. It specifies CASSLGSTEFLYGYTF.

A word on this clonotype: Since it is a stray read in a library aimed at alpha chains, this beta chain has a size that is not meaningful. The chain employs TRBV5-1 and TRBJ2-7; 9 bases agree with TRBD2. Germline CDR1 is SGHRS and CDR2 is YFSETQ. Losses at the gene ends were 4 bases for V and 6 bases for J; bases not matched to a gene: 11. This CDR3 region has 15 residues. CDR3 sequence: CASSPRVGAGGEQYF. In DNA form, the CDR3 reads TGCGCCAGCAGCCCTCGCGTGGGAGCGGGAGGCGAGCAGTACTTC.

Comments on this clonotype: This beta chain is an unintended read in a library built for alpha chains; its size means little. J is TRBJ1-1 and V is TRBV11-3; D is unclear. CDR1 and CDR2 from the germline V gene are SGHNT and YENEEA. V was shortened by 0 bases and J by 3 bases, with 5 bases between the two germline ends. This CDR3 is built from 13 residues. CDR3 protein: CASSLEKYTEAFF. Here the CDR3 DNA reads TGTGCCAGCAGCTTAGAAAAATACACTGAAGCTTTCTTT.

This clonotype was observed a handful of times. This beta chain appears as a stray read in a library generated for alpha chains; its size is not informative. V usage is TRBV5-1 and J usage is TRBJ2-4; either TRBD1 or TRBD2 may fit D (5 bases each). Trimming took off 4 bases at V and 4 bases at J, with 12 bases between the two ends. The CDR3 has 14 amino acids. CDR1 is SGHRS, CDR2 YFSETQ, per germline. The DNA of the CDR3 is TGCGCCAGCAGCCCGTCGGGGCTGAAAAACATTCAGTACTTC. Its translation is CASSPSGLKNIQYF.